The T cell receptor beta chain described here comes from a study of blood T cells in healthy people across ages. Turning to the study itself: About one barcoded beta molecule was captured per two T cells (by template switching).

Isolation recovered at least 7 million PBMCs from every sample. The table lists this clonotype with a few counts. The V gene lost 4 bases and the J gene lost 7 bases, with 14 bases spanning the gap. The CDR3 loop spans 14 amino acids. The V gene's germline CDR1 is KGHDR and CDR2 SFDVKD. Next came a second PCR, run for 7 to 11 cycles, which used a sample-barcoded 5' primer along with a J-beta primer mix. Via MiXCR, TCRdb re-called the 5' RACE reads, giving one row per CDR3 protein. The table lists some 1.5 million distinct CDR3 sequences, roughly 43% of them singletons. The source of this sequence is a woman in her late teens or twenties in good health. The sample taken for sequencing was blood. The rearrangement uses TRBV24-1 and TRBJ2-3, with no clear D. The CDR3 DNA follows: TGTGCCACCAGTGAGGAACCGAGAGCGTATACGCAGTATTTT. It is translated as CATSEEPRAYTQYF.